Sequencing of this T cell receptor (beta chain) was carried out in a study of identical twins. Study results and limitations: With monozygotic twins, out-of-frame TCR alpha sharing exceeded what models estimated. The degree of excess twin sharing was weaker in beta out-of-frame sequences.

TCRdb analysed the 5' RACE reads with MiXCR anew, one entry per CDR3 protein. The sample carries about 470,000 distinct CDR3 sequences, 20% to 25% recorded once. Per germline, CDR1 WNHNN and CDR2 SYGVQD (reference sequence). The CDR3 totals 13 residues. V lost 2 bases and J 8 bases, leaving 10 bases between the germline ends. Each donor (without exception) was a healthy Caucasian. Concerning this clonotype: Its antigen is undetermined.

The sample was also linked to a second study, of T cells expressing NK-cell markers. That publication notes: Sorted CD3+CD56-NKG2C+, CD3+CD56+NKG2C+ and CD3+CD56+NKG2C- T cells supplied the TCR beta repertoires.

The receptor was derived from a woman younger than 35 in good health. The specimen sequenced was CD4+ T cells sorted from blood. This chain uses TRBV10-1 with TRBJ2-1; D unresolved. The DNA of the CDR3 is TGCGCCAGCAGTGAGGTACCCGGCCATGAGCAGTTCTTC. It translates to CASSEVPGHEQFF.